The clone carrying this TCR beta chain was seen a single time. The data belong to a study of blood T cell repertoires in COVID-19. Germline assignment: CDR1 LNHDA and CDR2 SQIVND (reference sequence). J gave up 7 bases and V 3 bases, and 10 bases lay outside the gene matches. This CDR3 is built from 16 residues. Some clones are missing from TCRdb's copy, which holds only in-frame ones; the method was immunoSEQ multiplex PCR. Among 310,000 or so clones listed, over 75% were seen once. The TCR sequence derives from a woman in her fifties or sixties with active or convalescent COVID-19. This sequence joins TRBV19 and TRBJ1-5, with 9 bases lining up with TRBD1. Sequencing was carried out using peripheral blood. The CDR3 protein is CASSIYGDREVQPQHF. The CDR3 DNA follows: TGTGCCAGTAGTATTTACGGGGACAGGGAGGTACAGCCCCAGCATTTT.